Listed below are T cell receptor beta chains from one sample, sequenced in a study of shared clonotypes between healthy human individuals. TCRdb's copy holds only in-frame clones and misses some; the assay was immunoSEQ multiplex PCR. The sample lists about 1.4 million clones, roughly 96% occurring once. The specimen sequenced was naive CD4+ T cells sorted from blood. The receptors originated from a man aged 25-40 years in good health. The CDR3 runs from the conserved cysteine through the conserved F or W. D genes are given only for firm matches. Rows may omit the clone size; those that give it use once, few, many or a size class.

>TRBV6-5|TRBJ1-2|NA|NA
TGTGCCAGCAGTTACTCGAGTCAGAACTATGGCTACACCTTC
CASSYSSQNYGYTF
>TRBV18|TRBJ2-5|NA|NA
TGTGCCAGCTCACCGCCCCCTGGATTCGAGACCCAGTACTTC
CASSPPPGFETQYF
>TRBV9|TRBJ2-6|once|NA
TGTGCCAGCAGCGCCAGCGGAGGAGGCAGGGGCCTGTCTGGGGCCAACGTCCTGACTTTC
CASSASGGGRGLSGANVLTF
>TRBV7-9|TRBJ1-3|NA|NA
TGTGCCAGCAGCACTAAGACGTTAGCTGGAAACACCATATATTTT
CASSTKTLAGNTIYF
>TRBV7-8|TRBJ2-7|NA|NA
TGTGCCAGCAGCTTACCCCCTTTCCAGGGAATAGGCTACTACGAGCAGTACTTC
CASSLPPFQGIGYYEQYF
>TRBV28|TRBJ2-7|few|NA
TGTGCCAGCAGTCTATCCAGGGGACCTTACGAGCAGTACTTC
CASSLSRGPYEQYF
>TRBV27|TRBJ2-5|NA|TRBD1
TGTGCCAGCAGTAAGGACAGGCAAGAGACCCAGTACTTC
CASSKDRQETQYF
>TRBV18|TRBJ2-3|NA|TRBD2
TGTGCCAGCTCACCACTCAGCGGGAGCAGGGATACGCAGTATTTT
CASSPLSGSRDTQYF
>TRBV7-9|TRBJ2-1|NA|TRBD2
TGTGCCAGCAGTCCGACTAGCGGGAGGTCCTACAATGAGCAGTTCTTC
CASSPTSGRSYNEQFF
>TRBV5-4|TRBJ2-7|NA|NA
TGTGCCAGCAGCCCGACCTCATCACTAGGGCATCTATACCAGCAGTACTTC
CASSPTSSLGHLYQQYF